The rows below give T cell receptor beta chains drawn from one sample of a study of shared clonotypes between healthy human individuals. Clones were sequenced by immunoSEQ multiplex PCR, and TCRdb holds only the in-frame ones, with some missing. This sample yields fewer than 850,000 clones, of which 96% are seen a single time; less than 0.25% belongs to the top ten. The sequenced sample consisted of naive CD8+ T cells sorted from blood. The receptors shown here come from a young man in good health. The CDR3 runs from the conserved cysteine through the conserved F or W. Fields, in order: J gene, V gene, CDR3 protein.

>TRBJ2-1|TRBV27
CASSAGAGSYNEQFF
>TRBJ2-7|TRBV4-2
CASRSEGLIGDEQYF
>TRBJ2-1|TRBV7-9
CASSGLPGSSYNEQFF
>TRBJ2-7|TRBV28
CASSSTGTGVYEQYF
>TRBJ2-7|TRBV29-1
CSVSDRGYEQYF
>TRBJ1-1|TRBV14
CASSRTGEGTEAFF
>TRBJ2-7|TRBV10-3
CAISESLGQVYEQYF
>TRBJ2-7|TRBV27
CASHRGTSDYEQYF
>TRBJ2-7|TRBV27
CASSPDGGGGADNEQYF
>TRBJ2-3|TRBV5-6
CASSPLADTQYF
>TRBJ2-4|TRBV5-1
CASRTPQDRLASRYQNIQYF
>TRBJ1-3|TRBV15
CATSSTVSSGNTIYF
>TRBJ2-1|TRBV9
CASSPPLGEAGGPWDEQFF
>TRBJ1-2|TRBV6-5
CASSYGGPNYGYTF
>TRBJ1-1|TRBV27
CASSFLSGLGHEAFF
>TRBJ1-1|TRBV29-1
CSVDRQIMNTEAFF
>TRBJ2-5|TRBV19
CASSPLTGLETQYF
>TRBJ1-5|TRBV5-8
CASSLRGQGYQPQHF
>TRBJ2-7|TRBV13
CASSFLGADYEQYF
>TRBJ2-7|TRBV27
CASSLLGGAGEQYF
>TRBJ2-7|TRBV27
CASSLKTSGRSSSYEQYF
>TRBJ2-1|TRBV7-8
CASSRMGQGLYNEQFF
>TRBJ2-7|TRBV14
CASSHLTGRHEQYF
>TRBJ2-3|TRBV5-4
CASSLAMGSTDTQYF
>TRBJ2-2|TRBV4-2
CASSPRAANTGELFF
>TRBJ2-3|TRBV27
CASSLSRQVPDTQYF
>TRBJ2-5|TRBV7-9
CASRAGGAETQYF
>TRBJ1-5|TRBV2
CASSDPGQGVYSNQPQHF
>TRBJ2-1|TRBV25-1
CASSETLAGVDEQFF
>TRBJ2-1|TRBV27
CASSLWGAGPSYNEQFF
>TRBJ2-1|TRBV11-2
CASSLFWRESHNEQFF
>TRBJ2-7|TRBV27
CASSFNRLAYEQYF
>TRBJ1-1|TRBV6-5
CASRGLGMNTEAFF
>TRBJ2-7|TRBV29-1
CSVEGGTSGSREQYF
>TRBJ2-7|TRBV7-6
CASSLGTGLYEQYF
>TRBJ2-7|TRBV10-3
CAISVQAEQYF
>TRBJ1-5|TRBV2
CASSPPGQGIDQPQHF
>TRBJ1-5|TRBV5-1
CASSLSEFNSNQPQHF
>TRBJ2-2|TRBV29-1
CSVFGTSGVNTGELFF
>TRBJ2-5|TRBV7-2
CASSHPGQQETQYF
>TRBJ2-1|TRBV6-1
CASSELSDEQFF
>TRBJ1-2|TRBV6-5
CANTTDASNYGYTF
>TRBJ1-3|TRBV5-1
CASSRSSGNTIYF
>TRBJ1-1|TRBV9
CASSVTRDTVNTEAFF
>TRBJ2-7|TRBV9
CASSVAGTSGTYEQYF
>TRBJ1-2|TRBV6-6
CASSSEDRAGYTF
>TRBJ2-4|TRBV6-6
CASSYSFGSGRDIQYF
>TRBJ1-1|TRBV25-1
CASSDGTEAFF
>TRBJ2-2|TRBV14
CASSQVGLATVGLFF
>TRBJ2-7|TRBV27
CASSLSVNYEQYF
>TRBJ2-7|TRBV7-9
CASSLEGGYEQYF
>TRBJ2-1|TRBV4-1
CASSHLAGVNNEQFF
>TRBJ2-7|TRBV7-6
CASSLAWTSGRDEQYF